These T cell receptor beta chains were read from a single sample in a study of blood T cells in healthy people across ages. TCRdb re-called the 5' RACE reads through MiXCR, storing one row per CDR3 protein. The sample lists approximately 810,000 distinct CDR3 sequences; roughly 35% were seen once. Sample: blood. Receptors originate from a young man in good health. The CDR3 runs from the conserved cysteine through the conserved F or W. Each record gives: D gene, V gene, J gene, clone size, CDR3 length, CDR3 DNA, CDR3 protein. The D gene is left open where the match is weak. Not all rows give a size; the values are once, few, many and, for expanded clones, a class.

>TRBD1|TRBV7-2|TRBJ2-2|-|15
TGTGCCAGCAGCCGCGGGACAGGGTTAGGCGGGGAGCTGTTTTTT
CASSRGTGLGGELFF
>TRBD2|TRBV5-1|TRBJ2-1|once|13
TGCGCCAGCAGCTCCGACGGACTAGATGAGCAGTTCTTC
CASSSDGLDEQFF
>TRBD1|TRBV20-1|TRBJ1-5|-|16
TGCAGTGCTAGAGATCTGGTACAGGGGTCATATCAGCCCCAGCATTTT
CSARDLVQGSYQPQHF
>-|TRBV7-3|TRBJ2-1|few|16
TGTGCCAGCAGCTTATCCACAGCGTACACGGTGAATGAGCAGTTCTTC
CASSLSTAYTVNEQFF
>-|TRBV7-2|TRBJ2-3|-|15
TGTGCCAGCAGCTTAGAGCACAGACCCACAGATACGCAGTATTTT
CASSLEHRPTDTQYF
>TRBD1|TRBV20-1|TRBJ2-7|-|12
TGCAGTGCTGGACAGGGTACCACCGAGCAGTACTTC
CSAGQGTTEQYF
>-|TRBV4-3|TRBJ2-1|many|15
TGCGCCAGCAGCCTTGCTAGCGCATCCTACAATGAGCAGTTCTTC
CASSLASASYNEQFF
>-|TRBV28|TRBJ2-2|-|14
TGTGCCAGCAGTCCTCCGCTGCACACCGGGGAGCTGTTTTTT
CASSPPLHTGELFF
>-|TRBV12-3/TRBV12-4|TRBJ1-5|many|13
TGTGCCAGCAGCAGGGCTAACAATCAGCCCCAGCATTTT
CASSRANNQPQHF
>-|TRBV7-2|TRBJ2-1|few|14
TGTGCCAGCAGCTTAGGCCATGCATCCAATGAGCAGTTCTTC
CASSLGHASNEQFF
>-|TRBV10-2|TRBJ2-1|-|15
TGCGCCAGCAGTGAGTCGACTGGGCTCCTCTACGAGCAGTTCTTC
CASSESTGLLYEQFF
>-|TRBV10-3|TRBJ1-1|few|15
TGTGCCATCAGAGGTGGACAGTTGGCGGCGACTGAAGCTTTCTTT
CAIRGGQLAATEAFF
>TRBD1|TRBV28|TRBJ1-2|-|14
TGTGCCAGCAGTGTGGACAGGGTGGGCGATGGCTACACCTTC
CASSVDRVGDGYTF
>-|TRBV11-2|TRBJ1-2|few|17
TGTGCCAGCAGCTTGGGTCCTGGGGAGGGCTCTAACTATGGCTACACCTTC
CASSLGPGEGSNYGYTF
>-|TRBV12-3/TRBV12-4|TRBJ2-4|few|14
TGTGCCAGCAGTTTCGACAGGTCTACAAACATGCAGTACTTC
CASSFDRSTNMQYF
>-|TRBV13|TRBJ2-4|few|15
TGTGCCAGCAGTGAAGGCGGGTGGACCAAAAACATTCAGTACTTC
CASSEGGWTKNIQYF
>TRBD1|TRBV6-1|TRBJ2-5|-|14
TGTGCCAGCGAAGACAGGGGGCGGGGAGAGACCCAGTACTTC
CASEDRGRGETQYF
>-|TRBV6-1|TRBJ2-6|few|17
TGTGCCAGCACCCACCGGGACGCTCCCTCTGGGGCCAACGTCCTGACTTTC
CASTHRDAPSGANVLTF
>TRBD1|TRBV29-1|TRBJ1-5|-|13
TGCAGTTATACAGGGGGCTTCGATCAGCCCCAGCATTTT
CSYTGGFDQPQHF
>-|TRBV12-3/TRBV12-4|TRBJ1-5|many|16
TGTGCCAGCAGTTTGTCCATGGGTCTGAATAATCAGCCCCAGCATTTT
CASSLSMGLNNQPQHF
>TRBD2|TRBV7-2|TRBJ2-7|few|18
TGTGCCAGCAGCCACGGACTAGCGGGTAGCCCTTCATACAATGAGCAGTACTTC
CASSHGLAGSPSYNEQYF
>TRBD2|TRBV12-3/TRBV12-4|TRBJ2-1|-|20
TGTGCCAGCATCATGGGGGGTAGGAGACTCCCGGGACTAGCGTACAATGAGCAGTTCTTC
CASIMGGRRLPGLAYNEQFF